A single sample is the source of the 16 T cell receptor beta chains below, sequenced in a study of blood T cells in healthy people across ages. The authors ran a second PCR of roughly 6 to 12 cycles using a sample-barcoded 5' primer and a J-beta primer mix. TCRdb ran MiXCR on the 5' RACE reads and lists one entry per CDR3 protein. The sample includes over a million distinct CDR3 sequences, 40% to 55% of them seen just once. Material: blood. Receptor source: a woman aged 60-75 years in good health.

The rearrangement joins TRBV21-1 to TRBJ2-7; TRBD2 was called by the table and not checked on the DNA. TRBV21-1 is a recognized pseudogene. The length of the CDR3 is 15 residues. CDR3 coding DNA: TGTGCCAGCGGGGGCAGGCGGGAGGCTATCTACGAGCAGTACTTC. Translation: CASGGRREAIYEQYF.

V gene TRBV3-1 combines with J gene TRBJ2-6; no clear D. The germline V gene encodes CDR1 LGHDT and CDR2 YNNKEL (reference sequence). The CDR3 contains 15 residues. The V end lost 4 bases, the J end lost 0 bases, and 7 bases lay between the germline ends. The DNA for the CDR3 is TGTGCCAGCAGCCTGATAGCCTCTGGGGCCAACGTCCTGACTTTC. This sequence encodes CASSLIASGANVLTF. The full variable domain, its missing parts supplied by reference TRBV3-1 and TRBJ2-6, is DTAVSQTPKYLVTQMGNDKSIKCEQNLGHDTMYWYKQDSKKFLKIMFSYNNKELIINETVPNRFSPKSPDKAHLNLHINSLELGDSAVYFCASSLIASGANVLTFGAGSRLTVL.

The rearrangement links TRBV6-1 to TRBJ2-7; the D is unclear. Germline V gives CDR1 MNHNS, CDR2 SASEGT. There are 13 residues in the CDR3. Trimming shortened V by 2 bases and J by 1 base, and 6 bases separated the two germline ends. In DNA, the CDR3 is TGTGCCAGCAGTGAACAAGGTTCCTACGAGCAGTACTTC. Its protein is CASSEQGSYEQYF.

Concerning this clonotype: With a much larger clone just one base away, this may be a read error. V is TRBV6-5 and J is TRBJ2-5; 14 bases map to TRBD2. The CDR3 contains 16 residues. Trimming cost V 5 bases and J 11 bases; bases outside gene matches: 13. In germline, CDR1 is MNHEY, CDR2 SVGAGI. CDR3 coding DNA: TGTGCCAGCAGTCCCCGGACTAGCGGGAGGAAAAATGAGCAGTACTTC. The encoded protein is CASSPRTSGRKNEQYF.

As concerns this clonotype: Its ends do not fully match the called genes, so a read error is possible. The V call is TRBV7-2, the J call TRBJ1-2; perhaps TRBD1 as D (6 bases). This CDR3 spans 14 amino acids. CDR1 is SGHTA, CDR2 FQGNSA, per germline. The CDR3 loop is CANSFGDRNYGYTF. CDR3 bases: TGTGCCAACAGCTTCGGAGACAGGAACTATGGCTACACCTTC.

This clonotype occurred a few times. The chain couples TRBV5-1 to TRBJ2-5; D gene ambiguous. The germline V gene has CDR1 SGHRS and CDR2 YFSETQ. Deletions cut 2 bases from V and 3 bases from J, with 11 bases between. The CDR3 is made up of 14 amino acids. The CDR3: CASSFTERKETQYF. The CDR3 DNA sequence: TGCGCCAGCAGCTTTACCGAGAGGAAAGAGACCCAGTACTTC.

The V and J genes are TRBV5-6 and TRBJ2-7; perhaps TRBD1 as D (6 bases). The V end was cut by 4 bases, the J end by 6 bases, with 14 bases between. CDR3 length: 13 amino acids. In germline, CDR1 is SGHDT, CDR2 YYEEEE. The chain's CDR3 is CASSVVGHPEQYF. In DNA, the CDR3 is TGTGCCAGCAGCGTGGTGGGACATCCCGAGCAGTACTTC.

This chain joins TRBV29-1 and TRBJ2-3; D is unclear. V was cut by 3 bases and J by 0 bases, with 7 bases left in between. The germline gives CDR1 SQVTM, CDR2 ANQGSEA. CDR3 length: 13 residues. In DNA form, the CDR3 reads TGCAGCGTTGAGATCTTCAGCACAGATACGCAGTATTTT. The encoded protein is CSVEIFSTDTQYF.

The CDR3 coding sequence is TGCAGTGCCAGCGCGGTTGGGGAGACCCAGTACTTC. This sequence encodes CSASAVGETQYF. V is TRBV20-1 and J is TRBJ2-7, with D unclear. The end of the DNA aligns better with TRBJ2-5, so the J call may be wrong. Germline V gene lookup returns CDR1 DFQATT and CDR2 SNEGSKA (reference sequence). The CDR3 loop spans 12 amino acids.

The chain has TRBV25-1 and TRBJ1-5; D not resolved. The germline V and J ends were trimmed by 3 bases and 0 bases, with 3 bases remaining between them. CDR1 is MGHDK and CDR2 is SYGVNS in the germline V gene. This CDR3 comprises 13 residues. The CDR3 coding sequence is TGTGCCAGCAGTGATAATAGCAATCAGCCCCAGCATTTT. Its protein product is CASSDNSNQPQHF.

Worth noting for this clonotype: At one boundary the junction diverges from the germline segment, which might be a read error. The chain links TRBV20-1 to TRBJ2-1, with 12 positions matching TRBD2. The CDR3 has 15 amino acids. Per the germline V gene, CDR1 is DFQATT and CDR2 is SNEGSKA (reference sequence). CDR3 nucleotide sequence: TGCAGTGCTACCACTAGCGGGGGGAGCTACGATGAGCAGTTCTTC. It encodes CSATTSGGSYDEQFF.

The V call is TRBV4-2, the J call TRBJ1-1; D remains unclear. Trimming left V 0 bases short and J 3 bases short, with 11 bases between. Germline V gives CDR1 LGHNA, CDR2 YNFKEQ. This CDR3 is built from 15 residues. The CDR3 coding sequence is TGTGCCAGCAGCCAAGATATTGAGGGCTACACTGAAGCTTTCTTT. This encodes CASSQDIEGYTEAFF.

The chain is built from TRBV27 and TRBJ2-7; possible D gene TRBD2, 5 bases. The CDR3 spans 14 residues. Germline CDR1 MNHEY, CDR2 SMNVEV (reference sequence). Trimming removed 0 bases at V and 3 bases at J, with 9 bases between. CDR3 DNA sequence: TGTGCCAGCAGTTTATCGTTCGGGATCTACGAGCAGTACTTC. Translation: CASSLSFGIYEQYF.

The chain couples TRBV2 to TRBJ2-7, with D perhaps matching TRBD1 (6 bases). The CDR3 is 16 residues long. The germline V and J ends were trimmed by 7 bases and 2 bases, with 21 bases remaining between them. Germline CDR1 and CDR2: SNHLY and FYNNEI. CDR3 in amino acids: CASNKGVMAIPYEQYF. CDR3 coding DNA: TGTGCCAGCAACAAGGGGGTAATGGCCATTCCCTACGAGCAGTACTTC.

V and J are TRBV7-2 and TRBJ2-7; 12 nucleotides agree with TRBD1. From germline, CDR1 is SGHTA and CDR2 FQGNSA. Trimming cost V 1 base and J 6 bases; bases outside gene matches: 4. This CDR3 is 15 amino acids long. CDR3 sequence reads: CASSLVGTGGREQYF. In nucleotides, the CDR3 is TGTGCCAGCAGCTTAGTTGGGACAGGGGGCCGCGAGCAGTACTTC. The full variable domain, its missing parts supplied by reference TRBV7-2 and TRBJ2-7, is GAGVSQSPSNKVTEKGKDVELRCDPISGHTALYWYRQSLGQGLEFLIYFQGNSAPDKSGLPSDRFSAERTGGSVSTLTIQRTQQEDSAVYLCASSLVGTGGREQYFGPGTRLTVT.

The chain has TRBV7-9 and TRBJ1-2; 8 bases fit TRBD1. From germline, CDR1 is SEHNR and CDR2 FQNEAQ (reference sequence). V dropped 1 base and J dropped 4; count of bases not matched to a gene: 11. This CDR3 region has 17 residues. The CDR3 reads CASSLVARGPRFYGYTF. CDR3 nucleotides: TGTGCCAGCAGCTTAGTAGCCAGGGGGCCGAGATTCTATGGCTACACCTTC.